Below, one TCR beta chain is given with its context. No antigen is known for it. No base-level quality is on record; no much larger clone is a single base apart. This specimen comes from a study of identifying expanded T cells in peripheral blood (dated by TCRdb to the late 2010s). Background for the entire study: Technical replicates were generated by sequencing separate aliquots of the same genomic DNA pool, and four replicates were compared pairwise.

TCRbeta CDR3 regions were profiled with the immunoSEQ Assay using bias-controlled multiplex PCR amplification of genomic DNA. The original pipeline was this. The absolute abundance of each unique TCRbeta CDR3 region was quantified after sequences were collapsed and filtered. Differential abundance was tested with a binomial (Fisher-equivalent) model and with a beta-binomial model adding time-dependent variance fitted from healthy donors. Any clone with fewer than 5 combined templates was excluded, and a clone was called differentially abundant if its Benjamini-Hochberg FDR was below 0.01. In the beta-binomial model, variance was expressed as a function of the total template count across the two samples, in the form v = (b*log(k)+a)^2. TCRdb carries this immuneACCESS record with in-frame sequences only. Its versions omit some clonotypes, under half of them owing to an unresolved V gene in the studies checked, with the rest unexplained. V, J and clone size derive from that table, while D and trimming were established from the DNA sequence. The sample table contains 81,000 or so clones; only one count was recorded for less than 90% of them. The ten largest clones capture less than 20% of the sample.

V gives up 4 bases and J gives up 4 bases, and the segment between their germline ends measures 17 bases. Sequences LNHDA (CDR1) and SQIVND (CDR2) are obtained from the germline V gene (reference sequence). The CDR3 numbers 16 residues from cysteine through phenylalanine. Only the CDR3 region is kept as DNA, spanning 48 bases read in frame from base 1. Here is what the overall study found, with its caveats: The authors expected that biological variance in healthy repertoires might rise further over much longer intervals, such as months to years. Across all healthy-donor time intervals, the beta-binomial model significantly lowered both the number of clones called differentially abundant and the false-positive rate. The binomial model flagged 0.9 to 1.5 differentially abundant clones between technical replicates, compared with approximately 16 over approximately two weeks and 19 over four weeks. For all healthy donors, the variance in clone template counts between two-week samples rose significantly as total template count increased.

During the collection period, no infections or other immune events were recorded for the healthy donors. Time-dependent variance in a beta-binomial model of T-cell clone differential abundance was calibrated using healthy-donor blood repertoires as a training cohort. The training cohort included around ten healthy donors, of whom 3 were female and 7 were male. On average the donors were around 41 years old, and their ages spanned 29 to 64 years. Whole blood, obtained from a commercial supplier, was collected from each healthy donor at three time points spaced roughly 2 weeks apart. For immunosequencing, genomic DNA was extracted from unsorted whole blood.

What was sequenced was blood. The receptor was isolated from a person aged 18 to 70 in good health. The sequence joins TRBV19 to TRBJ2-1, with no confident D gene call. The DNA sequence reads TGTGCCAGTAGTACCAATCGGGCAGCCTTATACAATGAGCAGTTCTTC. It encodes CASSTNRAALYNEQFF.